One and the same sample provided the 2 T cell receptor beta chains below, sequenced in a study of PD-1 and CTLA-4 blockade in melanoma. Assay: immunoSEQ multiplex PCR; the TCRdb copy retains only in-frame clones and omits some. Counted here are about 21,000 clones, about nine tenths occurring once; the ten biggest clones make up 7.8%. Sequenced here: CD8+ T cells from peripheral blood, sampled before anti-PD-1 treatment. The receptors come from a human donor with melanoma.

The rearrangement joins TRBV20-1 to TRBJ2-1; possibly TRBD1 or TRBD2 for D (5 bases each). The CDR3 totals 15 residues. CDR1 and CDR2 (germline): DFQATT, SNEGSKA (reference sequence). V was cut by 3 bases and J by 0 bases, with 12 bases left in between. CDR3 DNA: TGCAGTGCTAGTCCGGGACCCAGCTCCTACAATGAGCAGTTCTTC. Protein product: CSASPGPSSYNEQFF.

V and J are TRBV5-4 and TRBJ2-5; 9 nucleotides align to TRBD2. The J segment lost 5 bases and the V segment lost 1 base, leaving 0 bases of the junction unmatched. There are 13 residues in the CDR3. Germline CDR1 reads SGHNT; CDR2 reads YYREEE (reference sequence). The CDR3 nucleotides are TGTGCCAGCAGCTTGAGCGGGGGGGAGACCCAGTACTTC. Translation: CASSLSGGETQYF.